A selection of T cell receptor beta chains follows, all from one sample in a study of blood T cell repertoires in COVID-19. Only in-frame clones appear in the TCRdb table, and some are missing; sequencing was by immunoSEQ multiplex PCR. The sample holds hundreds of thousands of clones, approximately 79% seen once. Sequencing was performed on peripheral blood. Receptors were obtained from a middle-aged woman with active or convalescent COVID-19. CDR3s include the opening cysteine and the closing phenylalanine or tryptophan. D genes are given only for firm matches. Only part of the rows carry a size: once, few, many, or a class if the clone is expanded.

j_gene	d_gene	len	abundance	v_gene	CDR3nt	CDR3aa
TRBJ2-5	TRBD2	17	NA	TRBV19	TGTGCCAGTAGTCCGCCCACCGGGCGGGGGGCCCAAGAGACCCAGTACTTC	CASSPPTGRGAQETQYF
TRBJ2-3	TRBD2	13	once	TRBV20-1	TGCAGTGCTAGTTCCAGCGGGGGGACTACGCAGTATTTT	CSASSSGGTTQYF
TRBJ2-1	TRBD2	16	NA	TRBV30	TGTGCCTGGAGTGACCCGACTAGCGGGGGGGCGAGGGAGCAGTTCTTC	CAWSDPTSGGAREQFF
TRBJ1-2	NA	12	NA	TRBV11-1	TGTGCCAGCAGCTCTGCGGGGAACGGCTACACCTTC	CASSSAGNGYTF
TRBJ1-4	TRBD1	17	NA	TRBV11-2	TGTGCCAGCAGCTCGCCTAAAACGGGACAGACTAATGAAAAACTGTTTTTT	CASSSPKTGQTNEKLFF
TRBJ1-4	NA	14	NA	TRBV28	TGTGCCAGCAGTTTGGACTTACGGAATGAAAAACTGTTTTTT	CASSLDLRNEKLFF
TRBJ2-3	NA	14	NA	TRBV9	TGTGCCAGCAGCGTGGAGGGAAGCACAGATACGCAGTATTTT	CASSVEGSTDTQYF
TRBJ1-3	TRBD1	15	many	TRBV18	TGTGCCAGCGGTGGGACAGCTGATTCTGGAAACACCATATATTTT	CASGGTADSGNTIYF
TRBJ2-1	NA	15	once	TRBV4-2	TGTGCCAGCAGCCAGTGGGACTTAATATACAATGAGCAGTTCTTC	CASSQWDLIYNEQFF
TRBJ2-6	NA	17	NA	TRBV9	TGTGCCAGCAGCCCTATGGGCGGACTCTCTGGGGCCAACGTCCTGACTTTC	CASSPMGGLSGANVLTF
TRBJ1-1	NA	16	NA	TRBV18	TGTGCCAGCTCACTTATGCAAACAGGGCACAACACTGAAGCTTTCTTT	CASSLMQTGHNTEAFF
TRBJ2-1	NA	15	NA	TRBV9	TGTGCCAGCAGCGAAGGACGGGGATCCTACAATGAGCAGTTCTTC	CASSEGRGSYNEQFF
TRBJ2-1	TRBD1	17	few	TRBV4-1	TGCGCCAGCAGCCAAGTTGGGACAGGGAGGACCTACAATGAGCAGTTCTTC	CASSQVGTGRTYNEQFF
TRBJ2-2	NA	13	once	TRBV6-5	TGTGCCAGCAGTTACTTCGAGTCCGGGGAGCTGTTTTTT	CASSYFESGELFF
TRBJ2-5	TRBD2	16	NA	TRBV5-4	TGTGCCAGTCCCTCCCCTGGTAGCGGGGTTCGGGAGACCCAGTACTTC	CASPSPGSGVRETQYF
TRBJ2-2	TRBD1	15	NA	TRBV6-5	TGTGCCAGCAAATCCGGGACAGGGGTGACCGGGGAGCTGTTTTTT	CASKSGTGVTGELFF
TRBJ1-1	NA	13	few	TRBV30	TGTGCCTGGAGTGTCACGGTGAAAACTGAAGCTTTCTTT	CAWSVTVKTEAFF
TRBJ2-7	TRBD1	14	NA	TRBV5-1	TGCGCCAGCAGCTTCCCGGGACAGGGGAGCGAGCAGTACTTC	CASSFPGQGSEQYF
TRBJ1-5	NA	16	NA	TRBV11-2	TGTGCCAGCAGCTTAGATTCCGCGCAGGGCCACCAGCCCCAGCATTTT	CASSLDSAQGHQPQHF
TRBJ2-5	TRBD2	15	NA	TRBV5-6	TGTGCCAGCAGCTTGATGCCTAGCGGGGGAGAGACCCAGTACTTC	CASSLMPSGGETQYF
TRBJ1-2	NA	13	NA	TRBV27	TGTGCCAGCAGTATCAGCGTAAACTATGGCTACACCTTC	CASSISVNYGYTF
TRBJ2-7	TRBD2	14	NA	TRBV27	TGTGCCAGCAGGTCTAGCGGGCTGCCCTACGAGCAGTACTTC	CASRSSGLPYEQYF
TRBJ1-1	NA	11	once	TRBV6-5	TGTGCCAGCAGCCGGTACACTGAAGCTTTCTTT	CASSRYTEAFF
TRBJ1-1	TRBD1	16	NA	TRBV2	TGTGCCAGCACCTTGACGGTACAGGGGGCTGGCACTGAAGCTTTCTTT	CASTLTVQGAGTEAFF
TRBJ2-3	NA	17	NA	TRBV9	TGTGCCAGCAGCGACCCTTCAGGGGGGAGGATCACAGATACGCAGTATTTT	CASSDPSGGRITDTQYF
TRBJ1-1	NA	13	few	TRBV29-1	TGCAGCGTTGAAGTAGGCTCCGGGACTGAAGCTTTCTTT	CSVEVGSGTEAFF
TRBJ1-2	NA	12	NA	TRBV6-5	TGTGCCAGCAGTCCATCGACGGGGGGCTACACCTTC	CASSPSTGGYTF
TRBJ1-5	TRBD1	14	NA	TRBV28	TGTGCCAGCAGTTCGACAGGGGGACAGCAGCCCCAGCATTTT	CASSSTGGQQPQHF
TRBJ2-5	TRBD2	11	NA	TRBV30	TGTGCCACGGGGACTAAAGAGACCCAGTACTTC	CATGTKETQYF
TRBJ2-5	TRBD1	14	NA	TRBV5-4	TGTGCCAGCAGCCCCCGGACAGGGGAAGAGACCCAGTACTTC	CASSPRTGEETQYF
TRBJ1-3	NA	16	few	TRBV2	TGTGCCAGCAGTGAAGGTCGGGGAAACTCTGGAAACACCATATATTTT	CASSEGRGNSGNTIYF
TRBJ2-3	NA	15	NA	TRBV18	TGTGCCAGCTCCTCAGCGGAGGGCAGGGCAGATACGCAGTATTTT	CASSSAEGRADTQYF
TRBJ1-4	NA	15	once	TRBV3-1/TRBV3-2	TGTGCCAGCAGCCAAATCTTCGCGGCTAATGAAAAACTGTTTTTT	CASSQIFAANEKLFF